This note documents a single T cell receptor (beta chain) sequence. The antigen is undetermined. The CDR3 runs to 13 residues. Unmatched junction bases numbered 8, after V lost 6 bases and J lost 8 bases. Assay used: immunoSEQ multiplex PCR; TCRdb lists only in-frame clones, some missing. The data show hundreds of thousands of clones, 75% to 95% seen once. The data derive from a study of Ad26.COV2.S vaccination and SARS-CoV-2 variants. Findings and limits, study-wide: Reports say spike-specific CD8+ and CD4+ T cell responses covered substantial breadth after vaccination. People who got the vaccine had more spike-specific TCR breadth than people who got placebo.

Treatment of the sample: over 15 received Ad26.COV2.S at low or high dose, single or two shots; roughly five received placebo; per-sample allocation not given. The samples were gathered on day 63 after the first injection of vaccine or placebo. In the vaccine, an Ad26 vector expressed the SARS-CoV-2 spike of the Wuhan strain. This specimen consisted of peripheral blood, obtained in a trial of Ad26.COV2.S vaccine versus placebo. This TCR came from a person between 18 and 59 years old who received the Ad26.COV2.S COVID-19 vaccine or a placebo. The chain uses TRBV12-3 or TRBV12-4 and TRBJ1-2, with 8 positions matching TRBD1. The CDR3 loop reads CASSSTGEAGYTF. The CDR3, as DNA: TGTGCCAGCAGCTCGACAGGGGAGGCGGGCTACACCTTC.